This T cell receptor (beta chain) comes out of a study of T cells after yellow fever vaccination. MiXCR was run by TCRdb on the 5' RACE reads, yielding one entry per CDR3 protein. This sample yields a few hundred thousand distinct CDR3 sequences, of which 8.5% to 10% are seen a single time; 3% to 4% belongs to the top ten. This clonotype was detected a few times. The germline CDR1 and CDR2 sequences are LGHDT and YNNKEL (reference sequence). The CDR3 consists of 15 residues. The V gene lost 1 base and the J gene lost 5 bases, with 13 bases spanning the gap. The source of this sequence is a man in his late teens or twenties who received the YFV17D yellow fever vaccine. The chain carries TRBV3-1 and TRBJ2-3, with D tentatively TRBD2 (7 bases). Here the sequenced sample was CD4+ T cells sorted from PBMCs, taken 5 days after the yellow fever booster vaccination. Here the CDR3 reads CASSQVGGPVDTQYF. The CDR3 DNA reads TGTGCCAGCAGCCAAGTCGGGGGGCCTGTAGATACGCAGTATTTT.